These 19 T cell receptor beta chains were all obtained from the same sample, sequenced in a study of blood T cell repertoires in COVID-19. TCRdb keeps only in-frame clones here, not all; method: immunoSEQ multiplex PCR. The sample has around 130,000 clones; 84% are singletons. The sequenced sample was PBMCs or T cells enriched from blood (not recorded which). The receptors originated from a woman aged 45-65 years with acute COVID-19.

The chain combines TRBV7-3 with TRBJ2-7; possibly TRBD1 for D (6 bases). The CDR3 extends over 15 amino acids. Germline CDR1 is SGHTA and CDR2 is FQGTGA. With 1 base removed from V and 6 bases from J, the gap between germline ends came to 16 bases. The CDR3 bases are TGTGCCAGCAGCTTAAGCCCGGGACAAGGGTTCGAGCAGTACTTC. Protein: CASSLSPGQGFEQYF.

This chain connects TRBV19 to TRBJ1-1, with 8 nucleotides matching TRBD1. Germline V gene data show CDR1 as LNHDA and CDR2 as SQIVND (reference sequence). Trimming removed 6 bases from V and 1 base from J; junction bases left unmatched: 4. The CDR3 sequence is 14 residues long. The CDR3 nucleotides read TGTGCCAGTAGCCCGACAGGGGCGAACACTGAAGCTTTCTTT. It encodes CASSPTGANTEAFF.

This CDR3 is CASSQGLAYETQYF. CDR3 DNA: TGTGCCAGCAGTCAAGGACTAGCGTACGAGACCCAGTACTTC. The chain has TRBV28 and TRBJ2-5; 9 nucleotides align to TRBD2. The CDR3 contains 14 residues. Losses at the gene ends were 5 bases for V and 5 bases for J; bases not matched to a gene: 6. Germline V gene data show CDR1 as MDHEN and CDR2 as SYDVKM.

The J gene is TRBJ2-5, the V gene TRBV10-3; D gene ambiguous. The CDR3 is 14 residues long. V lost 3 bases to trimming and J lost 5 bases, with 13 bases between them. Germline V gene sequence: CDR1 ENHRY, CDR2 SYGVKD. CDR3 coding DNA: TGTGCCATCAGTGAAGGATACGCCGGGGAGACCCAGTACTTC. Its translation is CAISEGYAGETQYF.

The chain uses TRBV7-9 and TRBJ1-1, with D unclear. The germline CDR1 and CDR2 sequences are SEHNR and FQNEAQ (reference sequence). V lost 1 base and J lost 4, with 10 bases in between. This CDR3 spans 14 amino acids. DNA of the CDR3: TGTGCCAGCAGCTTAGAGAGCGGAGCCACTGAAGCTTTCTTT. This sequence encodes CASSLESGATEAFF. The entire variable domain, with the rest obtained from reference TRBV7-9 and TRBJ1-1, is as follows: DTGVSQNPRHKITKRGQNVTFRCDPISEHNRLYWYRQTLGQGPEFLTYFQNEAQLEKSRLLSDRFSAERPKGSFSTLEIQRTEQGDSAMYLCASSLESGATEAFFGQGTRLTVV.

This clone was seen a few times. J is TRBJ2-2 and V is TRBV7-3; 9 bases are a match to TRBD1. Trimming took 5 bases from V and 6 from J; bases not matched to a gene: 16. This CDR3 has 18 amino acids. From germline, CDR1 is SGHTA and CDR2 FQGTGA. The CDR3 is CASSPKGGTGILSGELFF. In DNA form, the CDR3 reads TGTGCCAGCAGCCCAAAGGGAGGGACAGGGATATTATCCGGGGAGCTGTTTTTT.

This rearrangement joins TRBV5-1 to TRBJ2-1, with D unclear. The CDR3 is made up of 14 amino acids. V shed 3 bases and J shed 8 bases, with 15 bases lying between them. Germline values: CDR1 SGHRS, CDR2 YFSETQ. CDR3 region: CASSSRIPQDEQFF. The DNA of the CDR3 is TGCGCCAGCAGCTCCCGCATCCCTCAGGATGAGCAGTTCTTC.

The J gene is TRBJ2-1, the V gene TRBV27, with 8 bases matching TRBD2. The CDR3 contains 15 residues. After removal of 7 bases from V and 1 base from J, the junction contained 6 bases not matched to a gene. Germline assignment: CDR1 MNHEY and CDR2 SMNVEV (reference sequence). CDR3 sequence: CASTPGGISYNEQFF. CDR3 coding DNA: TGTGCCAGCACTCCGGGAGGGATATCCTACAATGAGCAGTTCTTC.

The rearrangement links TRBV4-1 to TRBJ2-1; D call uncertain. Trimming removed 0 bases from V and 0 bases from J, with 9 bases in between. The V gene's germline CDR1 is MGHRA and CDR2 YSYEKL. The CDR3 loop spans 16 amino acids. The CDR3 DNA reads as TGCGCCAGCAGCCAAGAAGACTTAAGCTCCTACAATGAGCAGTTCTTC. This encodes CASSQEDLSSYNEQFF.

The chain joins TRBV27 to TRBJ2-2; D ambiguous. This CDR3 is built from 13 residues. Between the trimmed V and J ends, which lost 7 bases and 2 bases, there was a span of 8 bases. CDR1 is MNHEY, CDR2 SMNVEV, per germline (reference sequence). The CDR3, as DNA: TGTGCCAGCATGCAGGATAACACCGGGGAGCTGTTTTTT. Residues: CASMQDNTGELFF.

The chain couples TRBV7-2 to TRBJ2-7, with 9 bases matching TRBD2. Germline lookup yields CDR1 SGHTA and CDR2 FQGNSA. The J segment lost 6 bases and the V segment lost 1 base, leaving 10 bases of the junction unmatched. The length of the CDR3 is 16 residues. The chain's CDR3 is CASSLVFSAGGLEQYF. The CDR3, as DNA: TGTGCCAGCAGCTTAGTATTCTCAGCGGGAGGCCTCGAGCAGTACTTC.

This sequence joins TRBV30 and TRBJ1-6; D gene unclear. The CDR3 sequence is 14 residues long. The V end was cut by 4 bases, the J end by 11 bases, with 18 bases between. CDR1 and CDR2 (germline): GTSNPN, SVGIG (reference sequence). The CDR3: CAWTSTAGVTPLHF. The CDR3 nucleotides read TGTGCCTGGACCTCGACGGCCGGGGTTACACCCCTCCACTTT. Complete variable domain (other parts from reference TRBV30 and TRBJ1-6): SQTIHQWPATLVQPVGSPLSLECTVEGTSNPNLYWYRQAAGRGLQLLFYSVGIGQISSEVPQNLSASRPQDRQFILSSKKLLLSDSGFYLCAWTSTAGVTPLHFGNGTRLTVT.

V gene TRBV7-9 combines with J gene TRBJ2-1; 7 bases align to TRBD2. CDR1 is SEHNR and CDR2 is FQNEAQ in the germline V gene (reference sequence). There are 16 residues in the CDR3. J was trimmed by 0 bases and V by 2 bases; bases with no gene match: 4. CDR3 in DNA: TGTGCCAGCAGCTTAAACGGGAGGAGCTCCTACAATGAGCAGTTCTTC. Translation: CASSLNGRSSYNEQFF.

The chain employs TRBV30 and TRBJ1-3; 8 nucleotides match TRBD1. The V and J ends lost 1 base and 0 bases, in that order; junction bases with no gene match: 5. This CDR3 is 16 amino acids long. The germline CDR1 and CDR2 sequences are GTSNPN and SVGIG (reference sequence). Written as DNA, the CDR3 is TGTGCCTGGAGTGGACTAACAGGGGGCTCTGGAAACACCATATATTTT. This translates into CAWSGLTGGSGNTIYF.

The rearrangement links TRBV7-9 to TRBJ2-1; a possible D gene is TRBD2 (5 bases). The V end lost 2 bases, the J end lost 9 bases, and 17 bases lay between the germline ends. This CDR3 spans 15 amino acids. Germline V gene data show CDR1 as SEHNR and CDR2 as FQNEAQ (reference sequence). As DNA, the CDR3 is TGTGCCAGCAGCTTAAACGGGAATTCTCGTGGTGAGCAGTTCTTC. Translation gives CASSLNGNSRGEQFF.

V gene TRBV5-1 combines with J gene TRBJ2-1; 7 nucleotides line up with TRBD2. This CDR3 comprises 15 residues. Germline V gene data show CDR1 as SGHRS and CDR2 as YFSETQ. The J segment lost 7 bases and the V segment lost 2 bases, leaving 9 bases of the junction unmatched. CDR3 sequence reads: CASSFGGGSPNEQFF. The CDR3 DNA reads TGCGCCAGCAGCTTTGGCGGGGGTTCTCCGAATGAGCAGTTCTTC. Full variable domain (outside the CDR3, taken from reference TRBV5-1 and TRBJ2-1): KAGVTQTPRYLIKTRGQQVTLSCSPISGHRSVSWYQQTPGQGLQFLFEYFSETQRNKGNFPGRFSGRQFSNSRSEMNVSTLELGDSALYLCASSFGGGSPNEQFFGPGTRLTVL.

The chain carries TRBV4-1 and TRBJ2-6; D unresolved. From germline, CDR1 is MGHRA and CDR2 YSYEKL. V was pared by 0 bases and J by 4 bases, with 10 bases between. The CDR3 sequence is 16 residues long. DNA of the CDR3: TGCGCCAGCAGCCAAGATGAGGCCATGGGGGCCAACGTCCTGACTTTC. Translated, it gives CASSQDEAMGANVLTF.

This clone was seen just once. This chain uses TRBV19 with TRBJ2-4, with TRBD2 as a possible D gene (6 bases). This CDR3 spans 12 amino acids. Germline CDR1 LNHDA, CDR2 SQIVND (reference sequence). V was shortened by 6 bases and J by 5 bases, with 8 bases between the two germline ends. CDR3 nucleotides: TGTGCCAGTAGCGGGAGTCAAAACATTCAGTACTTC. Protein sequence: CASSGSQNIQYF.

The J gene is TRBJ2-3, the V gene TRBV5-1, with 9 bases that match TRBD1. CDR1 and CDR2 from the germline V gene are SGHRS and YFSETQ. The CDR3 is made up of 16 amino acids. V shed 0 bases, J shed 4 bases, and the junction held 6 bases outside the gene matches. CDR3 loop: CASSLGDRVGPDTQYF. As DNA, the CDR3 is TGCGCCAGCAGCTTGGGGGACAGGGTAGGGCCAGATACGCAGTATTTT.